This T cell receptor (beta chain) comes out of a study of human T cells and chemical hapten exposure. Study-level findings and limits: Expanded TCRs clustered into significantly more large CDR3 similarity groups than controls, the analysis revealed.

CDR3 length: 17 amino acids. With 4 bases removed from V and 7 bases from J, the gap between germline ends came to 21 bases. Germline V gene lookup returns CDR1 SGHRS and CDR2 YFSETQ. This clonotype was counted between two and nine times. As yet, its antigen is unknown. Specified time point: pre-sensitization, week 0. Sample treatment: therapeutic diphenylcyclopropenone sensitization with weekly scalp DPC. Patients had alopecia, were aged 18 to 70, and were not pregnant. The authors extracted total RNA from unfractionated whole blood. TCRdb analysed the RACE reads with MiXCR anew, one entry per CDR3 protein. The sample yields 150,000 to 200,000 distinct CDR3 sequences, just under 30% seen once.

The chain carries TRBV5-1 and TRBJ1-6; weak D call: TRBD1 (6 bases). The sequenced sample was whole blood, obtained in connection with sensitization to the hapten diphenylcyclopropenone (DPC). The source is a woman in her 30s with alopecia areata. Some clones in this sample may be carry-over from other donors' samples. The CDR3 protein is CASSPARDKWENSPLHF. CDR3 sequence (DNA): TGCGCCAGCAGCCCGGCCCGGGACAAGTGGGAAAATTCACCCCTCCACTTT.